The 5 T cell receptor beta chains below all came from one sample that was sequenced in a study of blood T cell repertoires in COVID-19 (dated by TCRdb to 2020 to 2022). Library prep was done by the immunoSEQ multiplex PCR assay. TCRdb mirrors the immuneACCESS table, restricted to in-frame sequences. Some clones are absent from its copies; in checked studies, under half trace to an unresolved V gene, and the reason for the others is unknown. Present in this sample are about 380,000 clones, more than 75% of which were seen just once. The ten largest clones capture 1% to 1.5% of the sample. Sequencing was performed on PBMCs or T cells enriched from blood (not recorded which). These receptors were taken from a man aged 25-40 years who had recovered from COVID-19.

J is TRBJ1-1 and V is TRBV5-1; possible D gene TRBD1, 5 bases. This CDR3 has 15 residues. The V end was cut by 4 bases, the J end by 4 bases, with 17 bases between. Per the germline V gene, CDR1 is SGHRS and CDR2 is YFSETQ. As DNA, the CDR3 is TGCGCCAGCAGCCCGGGGGGGAGCGAGGGCACTGAAGCTTTCTTT. This encodes CASSPGGSEGTEAFF.

The gene calls are TRBV10-3 and TRBJ2-2; tentative D call: TRBD2 (6 bases). Germline-derived CDR1 and CDR2 are ENHRY and SYGVKD. V was shortened by 4 bases and J by 0 bases, with 12 bases between the two germline ends. The CDR3 totals 16 residues. CDR3 residues: CAISGGGAPNTGELFF. The CDR3 nucleotides are TGTGCCATCAGTGGGGGAGGAGCGCCGAACACCGGGGAGCTGTTTTTT.

The chain has TRBV10-2 and TRBJ2-7; D gene unclear. This CDR3 is built from 12 residues. The V gene's germline CDR1 is WSHSY and CDR2 SAAADI. Trimming took off 3 bases at V and 6 bases at J, with 9 bases between the two ends. CDR3 sequence (DNA): TGCGCCAGCAGTGACCCGGTAGTCGAGCAGTACTTC. Translated, it gives CASSDPVVEQYF.

The rearrangement joins TRBV28 to TRBJ2-7, with TRBD1 as a possible D gene (6 bases). V was pared by 2 bases and J by 0 bases, with 14 bases between. The germline CDR1 and CDR2 sequences are MDHEN and SYDVKM. CDR3 length equals 16 residues. The CDR3 region has the DNA TGTGCCAGCAGTTTACTAACAGGGCCGAGCTCCTACGAGCAGTACTTC. It yields the protein CASSLLTGPSSYEQYF.

The J gene is TRBJ1-6, the V gene TRBV19; weak D call: TRBD1 (5 bases). Trimming shortened V by 5 bases and J by 11 bases, and 22 bases separated the two germline ends. Germline V CDR1 and CDR2: LNHDA, SQIVND (reference sequence). This CDR3 contains 16 residues. Here the CDR3 DNA reads TGTGCCAGTAGTTTCCAGGCCGGGACTTGGGGAGCACCCCTCCACTTT. As protein: CASSFQAGTWGAPLHF.